This T cell receptor beta chain was sequenced for a study of T cell repertoires in cytomegalovirus infection. On the study more broadly: Use of recently identified HLA-C-restricted and well-studied HLA-B-restricted CMV epitopes was part of the study. Public signatures in TCR beta pointed to CMV infection and matching HLA type. Whole-study findings and limits: Frequencies of public TCR beta families were cumulated, and this identified carriers of CMV plus the relevant HLA. It was HLA-C-restricted CMV-specific TCR beta clonotypes that dominated the response ex vivo.

On this clonotype itself: Its target is unknown.

The CDR3 sequence is 17 residues long. Germline-derived CDR1 and CDR2 are MNHNS and SASEGT. With 7 bases clipped from V and 5 bases from J, the junction kept 19 bases outside the gene matches. One entry per CDR3 protein results from TCRdb running MiXCR on the reads. The sample shows more than 45,000 distinct CDR3 sequences, over 15% of them seen only once. This rearrangement joins TRBV6-1 to TRBJ1-1; TRBD1 matches at 7 bases. Sequenced here: CD8+ T cells from cultured PBMCs, sampled from culture after CMV antigen stimulation. The TCR comes from a human donor in good health (CMV status not recorded). Some clones in this sample may be carry-over from other donors' samples. The CDR3 spells CASTSRGNVLGLTEAFF. The CDR3 nucleotides are TGTGCCAGCACCTCCAGGGGGAATGTGTTAGGATTAACTGAAGCTTTCTTT.